This T cell receptor (beta chain) was observed in a study of shared clonotypes between healthy human individuals. This CDR3 region has 12 residues. Germline V gene data show CDR1 as SNHLY and CDR2 as FYNNEI. Trimming left V 8 bases short and J 4 bases short, with 9 bases between. Naive CD8 cells were CD45RO-negative, positively selected for CCR7, excluding terminally differentiated effector memory CD45RA+ cells. Notes on the study in general: Relative to memory subsets, naive subsets generally showed larger estimated richness.

This table comes from immunoSEQ multiplex PCR, and its TCRdb copy is limited to in-frame clones, with some not included. The sample shows roughly 770,000 clones, approximately 97% of them seen only once. Regarding this clone: The antigen remains undetermined.

Material: naive CD8+ T cells sorted from blood. The source of this sequence is a man aged 30-40 years in good health. V and J are TRBV2 and TRBJ2-1; unclear D gene. CDR3 loop: CASSPLYNEQFF. CDR3 bases: TGTGCCAGCTCCCCACTTTACAATGAGCAGTTCTTC.